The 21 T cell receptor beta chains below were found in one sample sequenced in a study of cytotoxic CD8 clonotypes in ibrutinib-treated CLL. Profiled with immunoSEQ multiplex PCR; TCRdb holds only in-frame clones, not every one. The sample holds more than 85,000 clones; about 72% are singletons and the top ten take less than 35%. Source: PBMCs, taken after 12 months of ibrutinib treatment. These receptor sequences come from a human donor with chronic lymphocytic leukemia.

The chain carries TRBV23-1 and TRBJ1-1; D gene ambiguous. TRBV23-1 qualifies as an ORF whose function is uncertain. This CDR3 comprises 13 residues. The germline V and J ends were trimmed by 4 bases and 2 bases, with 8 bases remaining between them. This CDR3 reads CASSPSLNTEAFF. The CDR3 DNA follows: TGCGCCAGCAGTCCGTCGCTAAACACTGAAGCTTTCTTT.

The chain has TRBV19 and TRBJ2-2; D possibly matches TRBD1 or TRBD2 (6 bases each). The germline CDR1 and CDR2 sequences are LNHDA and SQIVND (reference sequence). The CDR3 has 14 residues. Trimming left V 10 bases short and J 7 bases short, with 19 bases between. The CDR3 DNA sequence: TGTGCCACCCGGCTGAGGGGGGCAGGCGGGGAGCTGTTTTTT. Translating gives CATRLRGAGGELFF.

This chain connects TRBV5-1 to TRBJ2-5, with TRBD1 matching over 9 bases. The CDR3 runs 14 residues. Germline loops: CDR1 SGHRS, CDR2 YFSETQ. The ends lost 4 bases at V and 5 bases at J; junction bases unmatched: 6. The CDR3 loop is CASSETGGGETQYF. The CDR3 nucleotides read TGCGCCAGCAGCGAGACAGGGGGAGGGGAGACCCAGTACTTC.

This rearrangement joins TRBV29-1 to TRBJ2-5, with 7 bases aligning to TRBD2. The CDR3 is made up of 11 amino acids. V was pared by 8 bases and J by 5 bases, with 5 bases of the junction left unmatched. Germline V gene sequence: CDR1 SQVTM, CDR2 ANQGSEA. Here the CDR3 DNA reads TGCAGCTCCGGGGGGAGGGAGACCCAGTACTTC. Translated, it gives CSSGGRETQYF.

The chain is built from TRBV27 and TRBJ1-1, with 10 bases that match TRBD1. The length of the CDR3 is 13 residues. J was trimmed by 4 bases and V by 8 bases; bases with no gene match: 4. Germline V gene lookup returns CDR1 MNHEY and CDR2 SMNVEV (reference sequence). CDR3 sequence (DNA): TGTGCCAGCTGGGGACAGGGGTCCACTGAAGCTTTCTTT. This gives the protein CASWGQGSTEAFF.

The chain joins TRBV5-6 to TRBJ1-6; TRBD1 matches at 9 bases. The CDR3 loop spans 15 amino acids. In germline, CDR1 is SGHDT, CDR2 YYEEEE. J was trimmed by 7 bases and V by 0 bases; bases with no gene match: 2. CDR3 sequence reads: CASSLVGQGNSPLHF. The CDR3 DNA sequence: TGTGCCAGCAGCTTGGTGGGACAGGGAAATTCACCCCTCCACTTT. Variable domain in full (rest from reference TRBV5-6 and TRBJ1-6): DAGVTQSPTHLIKTRGQQVTLRCSPKSGHDTVSWYQQALGQGPQFIFQYYEEEERQRGNFPDRFSGHQFPNYSSELNVNALLLGDSALYLCASSLVGQGNSPLHFGNGTRLTVT.

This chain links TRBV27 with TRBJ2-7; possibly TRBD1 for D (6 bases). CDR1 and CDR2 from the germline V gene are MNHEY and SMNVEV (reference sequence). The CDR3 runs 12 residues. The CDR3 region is CACGTSTYEQYF. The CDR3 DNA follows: TGTGCATGTGGGACATCTACCTACGAGCAGTACTTC.

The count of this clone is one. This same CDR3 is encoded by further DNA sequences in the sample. The CDR3 bases are TGCGCCAGCAGCCCCGACCGAGTGAACACTGAAGCTTTCTTT. Translated, it gives CASSPDRVNTEAFF. The rearrangement links TRBV5-1 to TRBJ1-1; no clear D. The CDR3 extends over 14 amino acids. Germline-derived CDR1 and CDR2 are SGHRS and YFSETQ. V dropped 4 bases and J dropped 0 bases, with 10 bases sitting between them.

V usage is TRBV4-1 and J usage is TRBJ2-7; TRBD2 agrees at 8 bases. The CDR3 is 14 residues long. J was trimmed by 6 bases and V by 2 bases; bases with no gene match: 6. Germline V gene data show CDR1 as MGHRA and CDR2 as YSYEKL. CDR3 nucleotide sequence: TGCGCCAGCAGCCAACAAGCGGGGGACCCCGAGCAGTACTTC. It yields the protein CASSQQAGDPEQYF.

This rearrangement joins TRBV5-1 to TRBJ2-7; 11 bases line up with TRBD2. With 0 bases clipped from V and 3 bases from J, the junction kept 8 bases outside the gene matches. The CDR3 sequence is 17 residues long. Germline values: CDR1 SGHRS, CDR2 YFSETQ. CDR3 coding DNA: TGCGCCAGCAGCTTGGCGTGGAGACTAGCGGGGAACTACGAGCAGTACTTC. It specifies CASSLAWRLAGNYEQYF.

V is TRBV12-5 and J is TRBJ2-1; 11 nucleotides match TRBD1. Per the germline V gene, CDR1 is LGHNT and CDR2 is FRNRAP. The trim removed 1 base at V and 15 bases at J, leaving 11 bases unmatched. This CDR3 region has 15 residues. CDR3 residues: CASGLGRDRGSVRFF. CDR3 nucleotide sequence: TGTGCTAGTGGTTTGGGACGGGACAGGGGGTCGGTTCGGTTCTTC.

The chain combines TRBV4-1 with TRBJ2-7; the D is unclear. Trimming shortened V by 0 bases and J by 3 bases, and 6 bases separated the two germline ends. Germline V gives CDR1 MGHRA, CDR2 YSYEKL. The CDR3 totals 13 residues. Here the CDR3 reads CASSQDEVYEQYF. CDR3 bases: TGCGCCAGCAGCCAAGACGAAGTCTACGAGCAGTACTTC.

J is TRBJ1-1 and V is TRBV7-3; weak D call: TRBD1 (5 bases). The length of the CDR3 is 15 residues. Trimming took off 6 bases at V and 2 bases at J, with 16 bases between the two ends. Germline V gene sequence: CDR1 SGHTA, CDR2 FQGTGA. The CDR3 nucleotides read TGTGCCAGCAGACACGACCTCGGGACCAACACTGAAGCTTTCTTT. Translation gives CASRHDLGTNTEAFF.

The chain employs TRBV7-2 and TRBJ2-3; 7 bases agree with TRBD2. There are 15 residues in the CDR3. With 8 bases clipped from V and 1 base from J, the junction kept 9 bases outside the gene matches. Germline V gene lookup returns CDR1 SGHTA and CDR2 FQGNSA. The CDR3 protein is CASRPGGGGTDTQYF. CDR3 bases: TGTGCCAGCCGTCCGGGGGGAGGAGGCACAGATACGCAGTATTTT.

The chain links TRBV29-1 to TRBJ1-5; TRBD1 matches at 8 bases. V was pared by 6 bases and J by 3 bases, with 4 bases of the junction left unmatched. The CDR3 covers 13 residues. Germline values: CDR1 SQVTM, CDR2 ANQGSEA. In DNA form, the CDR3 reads TGCAGCGTAGGGGACAGGAACAATCAGCCCCAGCATTTT. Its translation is CSVGDRNNQPQHF.

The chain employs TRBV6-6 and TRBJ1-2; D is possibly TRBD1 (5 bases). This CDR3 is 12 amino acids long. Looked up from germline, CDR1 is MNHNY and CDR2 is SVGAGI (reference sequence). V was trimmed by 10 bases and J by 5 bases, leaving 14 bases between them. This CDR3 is CATREGGYGYTF. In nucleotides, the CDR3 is TGTGCCACCAGGGAGGGAGGGTATGGCTACACCTTC.

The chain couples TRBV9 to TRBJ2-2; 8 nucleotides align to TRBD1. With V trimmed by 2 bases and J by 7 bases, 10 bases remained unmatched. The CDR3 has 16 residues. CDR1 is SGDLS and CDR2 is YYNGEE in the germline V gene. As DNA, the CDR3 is TGTGCCAGCAGCGTTGGCTGGCAGGGGGCGGGCGGGGAGCTGTTTTTT. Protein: CASSVGWQGAGGELFF.

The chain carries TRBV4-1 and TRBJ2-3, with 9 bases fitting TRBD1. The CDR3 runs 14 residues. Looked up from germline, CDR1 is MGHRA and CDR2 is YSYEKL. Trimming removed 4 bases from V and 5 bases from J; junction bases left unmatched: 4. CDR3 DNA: TGCGCCAGCAGCCCAACGACAGGGGGAGATACGCAGTATTTT. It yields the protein CASSPTTGGDTQYF.

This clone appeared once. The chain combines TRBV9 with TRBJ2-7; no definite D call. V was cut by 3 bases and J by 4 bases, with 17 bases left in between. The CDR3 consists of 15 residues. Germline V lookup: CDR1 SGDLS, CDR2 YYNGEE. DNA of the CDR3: TGTGCCAGCAGCGCCCAGTCGGGTCCCACATACGAGCAGTACTTC. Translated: CASSAQSGPTYEQYF.

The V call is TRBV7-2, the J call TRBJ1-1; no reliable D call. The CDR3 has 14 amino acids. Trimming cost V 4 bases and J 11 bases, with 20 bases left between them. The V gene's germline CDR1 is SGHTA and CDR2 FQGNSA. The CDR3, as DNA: TGTGCCAGCAGCTCTACCGTAATAGGGAGAGAGGCTTTCTTT. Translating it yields CASSSTVIGREAFF. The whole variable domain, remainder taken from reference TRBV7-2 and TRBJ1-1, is GAGVSQSPSNKVTEKGKDVELRCDPISGHTALYWYRQSLGQGLEFLIYFQGNSAPDKSGLPSDRFSAERTGGSVSTLTIQRTQQEDSAVYLCASSSTVIGREAFFGQGTRLTVV.

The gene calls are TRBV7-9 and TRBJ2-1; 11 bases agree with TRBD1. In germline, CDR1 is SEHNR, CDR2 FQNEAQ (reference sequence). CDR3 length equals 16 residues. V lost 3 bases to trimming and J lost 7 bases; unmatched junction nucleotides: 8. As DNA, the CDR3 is TGTGCCAGCAGCTTTTTTGCGGGACAGGGGGTTAATGAGCAGTTCTTC. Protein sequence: CASSFFAGQGVNEQFF.